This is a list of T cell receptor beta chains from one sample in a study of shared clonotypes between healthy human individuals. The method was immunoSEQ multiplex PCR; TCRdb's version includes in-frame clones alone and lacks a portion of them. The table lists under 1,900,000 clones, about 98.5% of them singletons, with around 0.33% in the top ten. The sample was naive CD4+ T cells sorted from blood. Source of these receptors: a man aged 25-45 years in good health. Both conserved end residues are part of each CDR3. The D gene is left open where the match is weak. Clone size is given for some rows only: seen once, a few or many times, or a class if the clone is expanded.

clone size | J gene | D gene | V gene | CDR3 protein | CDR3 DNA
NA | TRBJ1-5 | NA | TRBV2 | CASSVPGGSGGNQPQHF | TGTGCCAGCAGTGTACCGGGAGGAAGCGGAGGCAATCAGCCCCAGCATTTT
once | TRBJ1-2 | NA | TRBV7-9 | CASSLVSGTVYGYTF | TGTGCCAGCAGCTTAGTCTCCGGCACAGTCTATGGCTACACCTTC
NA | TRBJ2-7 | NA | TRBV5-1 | CASSLEVRSYEQYF | TGCGCCAGCAGCTTGGAGGTAAGGTCCTACGAGCAGTACTTC
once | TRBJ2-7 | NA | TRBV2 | CASSGGGYEQYF | TGTGCCAGCAGTGGAGGGGGGTACGAGCAGTACTTC
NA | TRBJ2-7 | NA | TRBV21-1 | CASSVRDRAYEQYF | TGTGCCAGCAGCGTCCGGGACAGGGCCTACGAGCAGTACTTC
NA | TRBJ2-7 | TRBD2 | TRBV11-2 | CASSKRTSGGYEQYF | TGTGCCAGCAGCAAGCGGACTAGCGGGGGCTACGAGCAGTACTTC
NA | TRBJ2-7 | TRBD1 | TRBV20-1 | CSARLRDGQGF | TGCAGTGCACGTTTAAGAGACGGACAGGGCTTC
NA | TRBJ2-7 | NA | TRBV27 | CASSLFFDSSYEQYF | TGTGCCAGCAGTTTATTTTTCGACAGCTCCTACGAGCAGTACTTC
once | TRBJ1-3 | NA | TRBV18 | CASSPQTHSGNTIYF | TGTGCCAGCTCACCACAGACTCACTCTGGAAACACCATATATTTT
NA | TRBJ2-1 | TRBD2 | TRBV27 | CASSFTSGGDNEQFF | TGTGCCAGCAGTTTTACAAGCGGGGGAGACAATGAGCAGTTCTTC
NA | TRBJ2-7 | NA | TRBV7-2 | CASSLVWRTYEQYF | TGTGCCAGCAGCTTGGTATGGCGGACCTACGAGCAGTACTTC